The clone carrying this T cell receptor beta chain occurred once. This specimen comes from a study of blood T cell repertoires in COVID-19. Individuals drawn from around 25 US areas were roughly 18 to 95 years old. Recovered Cohort 3 donors showed two negative PCRs, clearance, or symptom resolution. The CDR3 contains 14 residues. The V and J ends lost 3 bases and 7 bases, in that order; junction bases with no gene match: 6. Germline CDR1 and CDR2: SGHRS and YFSETQ. Produced via immunoSEQ multiplex PCR; TCRdb's table is partial and in-frame only. This sample has 120,000 or so clones, with around 83% found just once.

Sequenced: PBMCs or T cells enriched from blood (not recorded which). The clonotype comes from a woman under 40 who had recovered from COVID-19. This chain connects TRBV5-1 to TRBJ2-7; 11 nucleotides match TRBD2. The CDR3 spells CASSSGTSGGEQYF. The CDR3 DNA is TGCGCCAGCAGCTCCGGGACTAGCGGAGGGGAGCAGTACTTC.